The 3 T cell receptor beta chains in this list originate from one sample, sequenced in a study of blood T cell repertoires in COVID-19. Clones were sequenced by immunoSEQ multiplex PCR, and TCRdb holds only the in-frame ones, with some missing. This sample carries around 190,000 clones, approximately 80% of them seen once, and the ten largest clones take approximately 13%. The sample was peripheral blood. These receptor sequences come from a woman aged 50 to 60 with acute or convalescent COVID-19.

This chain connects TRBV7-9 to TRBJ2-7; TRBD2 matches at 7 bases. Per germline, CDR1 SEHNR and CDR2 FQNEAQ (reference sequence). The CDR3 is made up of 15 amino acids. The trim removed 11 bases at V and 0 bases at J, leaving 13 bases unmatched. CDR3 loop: CAVRAGVGNSYEQYF. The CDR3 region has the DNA TGTGCCGTCAGGGCGGGAGTGGGGAACTCCTACGAGCAGTACTTC.

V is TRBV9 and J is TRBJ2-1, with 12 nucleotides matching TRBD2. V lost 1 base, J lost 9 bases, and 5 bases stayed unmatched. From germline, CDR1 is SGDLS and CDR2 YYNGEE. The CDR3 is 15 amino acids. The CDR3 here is CASSVSATSGSEQFF. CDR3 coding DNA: TGTGCCAGCAGCGTATCAGCGACTAGCGGGAGTGAGCAGTTCTTC.

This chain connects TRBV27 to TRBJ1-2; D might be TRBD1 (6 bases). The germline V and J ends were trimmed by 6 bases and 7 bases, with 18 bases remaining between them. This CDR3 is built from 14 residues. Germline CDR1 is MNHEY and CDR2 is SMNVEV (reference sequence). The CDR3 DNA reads TGTGCCAGCAGCACCTTGATGGGGGCCAGTGGCTACACCTTC. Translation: CASSTLMGASGYTF.